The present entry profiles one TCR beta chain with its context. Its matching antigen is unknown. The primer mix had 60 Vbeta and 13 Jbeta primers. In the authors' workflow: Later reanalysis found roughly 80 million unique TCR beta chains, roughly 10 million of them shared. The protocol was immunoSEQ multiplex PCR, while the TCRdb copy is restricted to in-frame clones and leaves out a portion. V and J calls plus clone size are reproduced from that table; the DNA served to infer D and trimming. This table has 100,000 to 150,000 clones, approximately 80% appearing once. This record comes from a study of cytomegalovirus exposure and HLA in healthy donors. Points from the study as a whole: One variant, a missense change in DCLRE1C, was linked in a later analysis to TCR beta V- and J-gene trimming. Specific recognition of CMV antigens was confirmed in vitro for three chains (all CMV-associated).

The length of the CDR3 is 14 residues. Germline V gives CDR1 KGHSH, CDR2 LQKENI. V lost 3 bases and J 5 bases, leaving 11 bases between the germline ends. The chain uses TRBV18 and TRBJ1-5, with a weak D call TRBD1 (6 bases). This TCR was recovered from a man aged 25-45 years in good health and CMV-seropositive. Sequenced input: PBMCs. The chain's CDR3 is CASSPSGGDQPQHF. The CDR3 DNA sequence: TGTGCCAGCTCACCCTCGGGGGGCGATCAGCCCCAGCATTTT.